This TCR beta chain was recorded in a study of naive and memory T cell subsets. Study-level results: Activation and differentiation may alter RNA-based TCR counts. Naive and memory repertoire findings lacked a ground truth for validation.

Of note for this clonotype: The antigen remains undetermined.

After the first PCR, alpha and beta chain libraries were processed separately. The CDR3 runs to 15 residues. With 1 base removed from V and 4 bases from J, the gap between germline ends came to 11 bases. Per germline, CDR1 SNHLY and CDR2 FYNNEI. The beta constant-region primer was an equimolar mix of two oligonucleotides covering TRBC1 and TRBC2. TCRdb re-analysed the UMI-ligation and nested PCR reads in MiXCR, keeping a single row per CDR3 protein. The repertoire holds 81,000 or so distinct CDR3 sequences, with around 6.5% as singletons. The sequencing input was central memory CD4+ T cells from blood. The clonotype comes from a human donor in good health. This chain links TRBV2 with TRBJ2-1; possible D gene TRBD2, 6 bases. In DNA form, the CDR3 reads TGTGCCAGCAGTGAAGAGCGGGCACCATACAATGAGCAGTTCTTC. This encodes CASSEERAPYNEQFF.